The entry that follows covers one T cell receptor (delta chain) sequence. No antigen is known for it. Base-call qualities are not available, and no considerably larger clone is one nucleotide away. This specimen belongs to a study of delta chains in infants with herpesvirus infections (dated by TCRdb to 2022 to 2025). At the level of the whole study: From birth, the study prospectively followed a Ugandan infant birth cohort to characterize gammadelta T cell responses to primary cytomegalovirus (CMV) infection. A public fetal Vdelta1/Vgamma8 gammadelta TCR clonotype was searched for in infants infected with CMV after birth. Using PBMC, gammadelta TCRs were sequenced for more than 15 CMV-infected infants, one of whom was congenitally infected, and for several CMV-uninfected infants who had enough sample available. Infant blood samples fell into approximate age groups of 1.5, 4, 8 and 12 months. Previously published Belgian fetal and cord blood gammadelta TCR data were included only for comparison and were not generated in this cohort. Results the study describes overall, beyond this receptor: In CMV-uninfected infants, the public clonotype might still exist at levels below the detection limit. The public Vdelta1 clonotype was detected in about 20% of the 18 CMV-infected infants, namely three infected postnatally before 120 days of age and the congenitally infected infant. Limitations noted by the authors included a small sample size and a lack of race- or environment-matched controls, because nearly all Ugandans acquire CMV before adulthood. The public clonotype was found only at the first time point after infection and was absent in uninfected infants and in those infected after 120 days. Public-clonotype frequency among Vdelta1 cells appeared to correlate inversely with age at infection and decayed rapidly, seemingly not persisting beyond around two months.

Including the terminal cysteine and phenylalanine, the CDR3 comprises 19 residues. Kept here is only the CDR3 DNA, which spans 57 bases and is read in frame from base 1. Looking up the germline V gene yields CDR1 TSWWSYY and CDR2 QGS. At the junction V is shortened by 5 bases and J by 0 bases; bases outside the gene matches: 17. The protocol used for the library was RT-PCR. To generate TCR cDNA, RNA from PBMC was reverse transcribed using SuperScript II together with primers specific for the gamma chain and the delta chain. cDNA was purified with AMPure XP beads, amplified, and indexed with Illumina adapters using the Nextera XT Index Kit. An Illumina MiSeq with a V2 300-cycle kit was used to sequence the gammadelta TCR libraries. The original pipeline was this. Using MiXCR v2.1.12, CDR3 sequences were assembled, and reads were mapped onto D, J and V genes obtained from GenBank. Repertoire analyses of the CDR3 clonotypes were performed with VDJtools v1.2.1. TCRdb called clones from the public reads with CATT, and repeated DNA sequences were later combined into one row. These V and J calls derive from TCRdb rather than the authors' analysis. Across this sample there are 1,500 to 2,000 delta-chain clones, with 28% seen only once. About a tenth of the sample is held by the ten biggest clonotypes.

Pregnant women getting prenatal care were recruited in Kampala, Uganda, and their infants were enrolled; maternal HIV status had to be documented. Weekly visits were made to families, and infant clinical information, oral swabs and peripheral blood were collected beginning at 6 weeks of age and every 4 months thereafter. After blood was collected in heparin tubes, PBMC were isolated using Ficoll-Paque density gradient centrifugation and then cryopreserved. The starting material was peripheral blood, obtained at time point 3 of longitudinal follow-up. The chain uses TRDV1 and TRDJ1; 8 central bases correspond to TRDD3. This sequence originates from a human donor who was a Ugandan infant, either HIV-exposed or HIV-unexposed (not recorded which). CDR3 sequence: CALGPLLGDTPLYTDKLIF. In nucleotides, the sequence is TGTGCTCTTGGGCCACTCCTCGGGGATACCCCTTTGTACACCGATAAACTCATCTTT.